A single sample gave rise to the 24 T cell receptor beta chains below, sequenced in a study of regulatory T cells in long-lasting Graves disease. Assembly of TCR beta libraries relied on iRepertoire HTBI primers together with Arm-PCR of CDR3 regions. TCRdb independently ran MiXCR on the multiplex PCR reads; one entry per CDR3 protein. Altogether 520,000 or so distinct CDR3 sequences are present, approximately 12% being singletons, with the ten largest covering roughly 8.2%. Time point defined: newly diagnosed GD, antithyroid drugs for less than 3 months. The TCR library used RNA extracted from PBMCs. These data were also filed under a second study, of T cells in Graves' hyperthyroidism and ophthalmopathy.

This material consisted of peripheral blood mononuclear cells (PBMCs), taken at new diagnosis, from a patient treated with antithyroid drugs. The receptors originated from a woman in her twenties or thirties with Graves disease.

This clonotype was observed at least ten times. This sequence joins TRBV7-3 and TRBJ2-2, with D possibly being TRBD1 (6 bases). The germline V and J ends were trimmed by 0 bases and 1 base, with 9 bases remaining between them. Germline V lookup: CDR1 SGHTA, CDR2 FQGTGA. The CDR3 has 16 residues. CDR3: CASSLTRTENTGELFF. CDR3 in DNA: TGTGCCAGCAGCTTAACACGGACAGAGAACACCGGGGAGCTGTTTTTT.

This clonotype was detected many times. The chain recombines TRBV6-2 or TRBV6-3 with TRBJ2-7, with 11 nucleotides matching TRBD2. The CDR3 extends over 16 amino acids. V dropped 2 bases and J dropped 5; count of bases not matched to a gene: 8. The germline V gene has CDR1 MNHEY and CDR2 SVGEGT. The CDR3 coding sequence is TGTGCCAGCAGTTACCGTCTAGCGGGAGGTGCCCACGAGCAGTACTTC. Amino acids: CASSYRLAGGAHEQYF.

The genes are TRBV11-3 and TRBJ2-1; tentatively, D is TRBD1 or TRBD2 (7 bases each). CDR1 and CDR2 from the germline V gene are SGHNT and YENEEA. Trimming stripped 4 bases from V and 4 bases from J, with 17 bases between. This CDR3 region has 16 residues. For the CDR3, the DNA is TGTGCCAGCAGCTCCCAGGGGGAGCGGGGATACAATGAGCAGTTCTTC. It specifies CASSSQGERGYNEQFF.

The chain links TRBV7-9 to TRBJ2-1, with D uncertain. The germline CDR1 and CDR2 sequences are SEHNR and FQNEAQ (reference sequence). Deletions cut 4 bases from V and 3 bases from J, with 16 bases between. The length of the CDR3 is 16 residues. The CDR3 nucleotides read TGTGCCAGCAGCTCCCTTGAGGCAGGTTTCTACAATGAGCAGTTCTTC. It encodes CASSSLEAGFYNEQFF.

The chain joins TRBV24-1 to TRBJ2-6; D ambiguous. Trimming took 7 bases from V and 2 from J, leaving 14 bases between them. Germline assignment: CDR1 KGHDR and CDR2 SFDVKD. This CDR3 contains 16 residues. CDR3 residues: CATSDDSRAGANVLTF. In nucleotides, the CDR3 is TGTGCCACCAGCGACGACTCTCGGGCTGGGGCCAACGTCCTGACTTTC.

The chain combines TRBV9 with TRBJ2-4; a weak D match, TRBD1 (5 bases). The CDR3 is 16 residues long. The germline V gene has CDR1 SGDLS and CDR2 YYNGEE. The ends were cut back, 0 bases at V and 12 bases at J, with 22 bases in the middle. CDR3 sequence (DNA): TGTGCCAGCAGCGTAGGGTCATCTCAGGGAACTGGGCCTCAGTACTTC. Encoded protein: CASSVGSSQGTGPQYF.

This clonotype was observed many times. This chain joins TRBV20-1 and TRBJ2-7; no definite D call. V gave up 3 bases and J gave up 3 bases, with 12 bases separating them. The CDR3 is made up of 13 amino acids. CDR1 and CDR2 from the germline V gene are DFQATT and SNEGSKA (reference sequence). This chain's CDR3 is CSARDGWSYEQYF. In DNA form, the CDR3 reads TGCAGTGCTAGGGACGGTTGGAGCTACGAGCAGTACTTC.

Turning to this clonotype: This may be a read error: a much more frequent sequence differs by one nucleotide. The V gene is TRBV7-9, the J gene TRBJ1-5; D might be TRBD1 (6 bases). This CDR3 contains 12 residues. Trimming shortened V by 5 bases and J by 5 bases, and 7 bases separated the two germline ends. Germline V gene lookup returns CDR1 SEHNR and CDR2 FQNEAQ (reference sequence). CDR3 sequence reads: CASSRTDQPQHF. The CDR3 nucleotides read TGTGCCAGCAGCCGGACAGATCAGCCCCAGCATTTT.

On this clonotype: This could be a read error, since a much larger clone is one nucleotide away. V and J are TRBV12-3 or TRBV12-4 and TRBJ2-1; perhaps TRBD2 as D (7 bases). The CDR3 is 15 residues long. The germline V and J ends were trimmed by 4 bases and 10 bases, with 20 bases remaining between them. The CDR3 DNA follows: TGTGCCAGCAGTTATGGGGGGGGGCGAGCCTACGAGCAGTTCTTC. It translates to CASSYGGGRAYEQFF.

V and J are TRBV29-1 and TRBJ2-1; D gene unclear. Germline assignment: CDR1 SQVTM and CDR2 ANQGSEA. This CDR3 is 13 amino acids long. Trimming stripped 7 bases from V and 4 bases from J, with 14 bases between. CDR3: CSADFLGYNEQFF. CDR3 DNA: TGCAGCGCCGATTTTCTAGGGTACAATGAGCAGTTCTTC.

This clonotype was picked up a small number of times. The genes are TRBV6-1 and TRBJ2-7; 7 bases line up with TRBD1. Trimming removed 6 bases from V and 2 bases from J; junction bases left unmatched: 13. The CDR3 length is 16 residues. Germline CDR1 and CDR2: MNHNS and SASEGT. The CDR3 region is CASSQRTGSLPYEQYF. The CDR3 DNA is TGTGCCAGCAGCCAACGGACAGGTTCCCTCCCCTACGAGCAGTACTTC.

The V gene is TRBV14, the J gene TRBJ2-1; D is perhaps TRBD2 (5 bases). CDR3 size: 16 residues. V was shortened by 0 bases and J by 5 bases, with 14 bases between the two germline ends. Germline V gene lookup returns CDR1 SGHDN and CDR2 FVKESK. This chain's CDR3 is CASSQDGKDSNNEQFF. In nucleotides, the CDR3 is TGTGCCAGCAGCCAAGACGGGAAGGATAGCAACAATGAGCAGTTCTTC.

This clonotype was seen many times. The genes are TRBV12-3 or TRBV12-4 and TRBJ1-1, with 7 bases that match TRBD1. V lost 5 bases, J lost 6 bases, and 21 bases stayed unmatched. This CDR3 has 18 amino acids. The DNA of the CDR3 is TGTGCCAGCAGTCAACCCACTCAACGGGACAGTCGTCCGGCTGAAGCTTTCTTT. Translating it yields CASSQPTQRDSRPAEAFF.

The sample holds a few counts of this clonotype. The chain links TRBV20-1 to TRBJ1-1; D gene uncertain. Germline V gene sequence: CDR1 DFQATT, CDR2 SNEGSKA (reference sequence). The CDR3 loop spans 18 amino acids. V was shortened by 0 bases and J by 0 bases, with 20 bases between the two germline ends. The CDR3 spells CSARDLSGKLTMNTEAFF. The CDR3 nucleotides are TGCAGTGCTAGAGATCTATCCGGGAAACTTACAATGAACACTGAAGCTTTCTTT.

This clonotype was picked up many times. This chain joins TRBV30 and TRBJ2-2; D is undetermined. The CDR3 covers 13 residues. The V and J ends lost 2 bases and 2 bases respectively, with 6 bases between them. The germline V gene encodes CDR1 GTSNPN and CDR2 SVGIG (reference sequence). CDR3 bases: TGTGCCTGGAGTCCACAAAACACCGGGGAGCTGTTTTTT. This gives the protein CAWSPQNTGELFF. Drawing the rest from reference TRBV30 and TRBJ2-2, the complete variable domain is SQTIHQWPATLVQPVGSPLSLECTVEGTSNPNLYWYRQAAGRGLQLLFYSVGIGQISSEVPQNLSASRPQDRQFILSSKKLLLSDSGFYLCAWSPQNTGELFFGEGSRLTVL.

This clonotype was counted at least ten times. This chain connects TRBV6-1 to TRBJ2-2; D possibly corresponds to TRBD2 (6 bases). Germline V gene sequence: CDR1 MNHNS, CDR2 SASEGT. CDR3 length: 13 residues. The V gene lost 4 bases and the J gene lost 9 bases, with 12 bases spanning the gap. Written as DNA, the CDR3 is TGTGCCAGCAGTGGGAGACTAGTTCGGGAGCTGTTTTTT. This translates into CASSGRLVRELFF.

Notes on this clonotype: One end of the junction varies from germline; a read error may be responsible. V usage is TRBV4-1 and J usage is TRBJ1-1; D not resolved. The CDR3 length is 16 residues. The germline gives CDR1 MGHRA, CDR2 YSYEKL. CDR3 protein: CSSSHRVSLGNTEAFF. CDR3 nucleotides: TGCTCCAGCAGCCATCGGGTCTCTCTCGGGAACACTGAAGCTTTCTTT.

This clonotype was recorded a few times. The J gene is TRBJ2-3, the V gene TRBV11-1; D unclear. The CDR3 is 12 residues long. Germline V lookup: CDR1 SGHAT, CDR2 FQDESV (reference sequence). Trimming removed 2 bases from V and 4 bases from J, with 4 bases in between. The CDR3: CASSLNSDTQYF. CDR3 coding DNA: TGTGCCAGCAGCTTAAACTCAGATACGCAGTATTTT. The full variable domain, in which reference TRBV11-1 and TRBJ2-3 provide the parts outside the CDR3, is EAEVAQSPRYKITEKSQAVAFWCDPISGHATLYWYRQILGQGPELLVQFQDESVVDDSQLPKDRFSAERLKGVDSTLKIQPAELGDSAMYLCASSLNSDTQYFGPGTRLTVL.

This clonotype was observed a few times. The CDR3 sequence: CASSRSQGSSYEQYF. The CDR3 DNA follows: TGTGCCAGCAGCCGATCACAGGGAAGCTCCTACGAGCAGTACTTC. J is TRBJ2-7 and V is TRBV11-2; D might be TRBD1 (6 bases). Germline loops: CDR1 SGHAT, CDR2 FQNNGV. The CDR3 consists of 15 residues. Trimming stripped 5 bases from V and 0 bases from J, with 14 bases between.

This clonotype has just a few counts. The V and J genes are TRBV7-9 and TRBJ2-5; unclear D gene. The V and J ends lost 4 bases and 7 bases respectively, with 13 bases between them. CDR3 length: 13 residues. CDR1 is SEHNR, CDR2 FQNEAQ, per germline (reference sequence). The CDR3 DNA reads TGTGCCAGCAGCTCAGAGTGGAGTCGGACCCAGTACTTC. As protein: CASSSEWSRTQYF.

The chain uses TRBV4-2 and TRBJ2-3, with D hard to call. V was pared by 4 bases and J by 2 bases, with 7 bases between. The germline CDR1 and CDR2 sequences are LGHNA and YNFKEQ. The CDR3 runs 13 residues. CDR3 loop: CASSLPLTDTQYF. CDR3 bases: TGTGCCAGCAGCCTACCGCTCACAGATACGCAGTATTTT.

A few counts support this clonotype. V usage is TRBV5-5 and J usage is TRBJ1-2; 9 bases fit TRBD1. The CDR3 has 14 amino acids. Trimming cost V 3 bases and J 8 bases; bases outside gene matches: 8. Germline values: CDR1 SGHKS, CDR2 YYEKEE (reference sequence). CDR3 nucleotides: TGTGCCAGCAGCTGGGGGACAGGGCCCACCGGCTACACCTTC. Encoded protein: CASSWGTGPTGYTF.

This clonotype was seen at least ten times. The chain combines TRBV28 with TRBJ1-5, with TRBD1 identical over 7 bases. Germline CDR1 and CDR2: MDHEN and SYDVKM. Germline trimming cut 2 bases from V and 1 base from J; bases unmatched to any gene: 2. The CDR3 runs 15 residues. The CDR3 loop is CASSLGGQSNQPQHF. CDR3 DNA sequence: TGTGCCAGCAGTTTAGGGGGACAGAGCAATCAGCCCCAGCATTTT.

This clonotype has only a few counts. V is TRBV19 and J is TRBJ1-1, with D unclear. The CDR3 is made up of 12 amino acids. The germline V and J ends were trimmed by 7 bases and 3 bases, with 9 bases remaining between them. CDR1 is LNHDA, CDR2 SQIVND, per germline (reference sequence). The CDR3 nucleotides read TGTGCCAGTAAAAAAGGCTACACTGAAGCTTTCTTT. Translated, it gives CASKKGYTEAFF. The full variable domain, its missing parts supplied by reference TRBV19 and TRBJ1-1, is DGGITQSPKYLFRKEGQNVTLSCEQNLNHDAMYWYRQDPGQGLRLIYYSQIVNDFQKGDIAEGYSVSREKKESFPLTVTSAQKNPTAFYLCASKKGYTEAFFGQGTRLTVV.